This T cell receptor (beta chain) was captured in a study of blood T cell repertoires in COVID-19. Study background: The United States, Italy and Spain provided the acute and convalescent COVID-19 samples. Sample material is recorded as cDNA or gDNA derived from T cells, B-cell-depleted T cells, or PBMCs.

Trimming cost V 2 bases and J 5 bases; bases outside gene matches: 3. Per germline, CDR1 SNHLY and CDR2 FYNNEI. This CDR3 contains 14 residues. Profiling relied on immunoSEQ multiplex PCR, and the TCRdb table lists in-frame clones only, not all of them. The sample lists 62,000 or so clones; roughly 89% were seen once. Material for sequencing was peripheral blood. The TCR was taken from a man in his fifties with active COVID-19. The chain carries TRBV2 and TRBJ1-5, with 7 bases that match TRBD1. Here the CDR3 DNA reads TGTGCCAGCAGTGAACAGGGGGTGGATCAGCCCCAGCATTTT. Translation gives CASSEQGVDQPQHF.